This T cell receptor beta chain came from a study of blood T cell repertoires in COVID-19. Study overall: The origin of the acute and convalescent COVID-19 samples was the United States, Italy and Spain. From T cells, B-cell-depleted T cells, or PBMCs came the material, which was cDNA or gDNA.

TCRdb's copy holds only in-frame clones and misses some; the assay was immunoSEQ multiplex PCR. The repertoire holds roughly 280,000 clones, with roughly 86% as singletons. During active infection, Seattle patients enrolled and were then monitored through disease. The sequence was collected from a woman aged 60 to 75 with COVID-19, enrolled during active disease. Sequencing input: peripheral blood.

Here the CDR3 reads CASSGPHAGQAREQYF. CDR3 bases: TGTGCCAGCAGTGGACCACATGCCGGACAGGCTCGCGAGCAGTACTTC. The genes are TRBV6-1 and TRBJ2-7; 7 nucleotides match TRBD1. V gave up 4 bases and J gave up 6 bases; unmatched junction bases: 15. The CDR3 has 16 residues. CDR1 is MNHNS, CDR2 SASEGT, per germline.